One T cell receptor beta chain is described in this entry. Libraries were prepared by immunoSEQ multiplex PCR; TCRdb keeps only in-frame clonotypes and omits some of them. The sample lists 85,000 to 100,000 clones, roughly 78% occurring once. The CDR3 length is 17 residues. V lost 3 bases, J lost 2 bases, and 4 bases stayed unmatched. Germline CDR1 reads SGHTA; CDR2 reads FQGNSA. The data derive from a study of control samples from healthy donors and cancer patients. The rearrangement joins TRBV7-2 to TRBJ2-7, with 16 bases identical to TRBD2. Input material: blood. This TCR came from a man aged 55 to 69 in good health. This CDR3 reads CASSLGGLAGGTYEQYF. For the CDR3, the DNA is TGTGCCAGCAGCTTGGGGGGACTAGCGGGAGGGACCTACGAGCAGTACTTC.